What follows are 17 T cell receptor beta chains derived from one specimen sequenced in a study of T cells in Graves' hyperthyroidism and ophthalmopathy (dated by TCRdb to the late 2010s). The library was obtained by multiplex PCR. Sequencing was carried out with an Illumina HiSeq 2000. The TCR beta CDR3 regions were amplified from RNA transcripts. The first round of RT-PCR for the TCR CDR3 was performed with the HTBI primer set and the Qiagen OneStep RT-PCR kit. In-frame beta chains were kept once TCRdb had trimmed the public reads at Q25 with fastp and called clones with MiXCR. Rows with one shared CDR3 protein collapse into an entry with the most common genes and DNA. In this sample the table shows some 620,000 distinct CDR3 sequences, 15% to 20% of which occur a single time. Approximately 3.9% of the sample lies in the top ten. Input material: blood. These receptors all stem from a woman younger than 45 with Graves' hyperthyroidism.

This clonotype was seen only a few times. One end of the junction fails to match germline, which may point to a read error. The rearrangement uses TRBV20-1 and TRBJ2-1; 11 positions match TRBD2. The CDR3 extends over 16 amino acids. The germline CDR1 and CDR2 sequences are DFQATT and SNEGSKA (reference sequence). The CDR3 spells CSARELAGVSYNEQFF. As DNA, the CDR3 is TGCAGTGCCAGAGAACTAGCGGGAGTTTCCTACAATGAGCAGTTCTTC.

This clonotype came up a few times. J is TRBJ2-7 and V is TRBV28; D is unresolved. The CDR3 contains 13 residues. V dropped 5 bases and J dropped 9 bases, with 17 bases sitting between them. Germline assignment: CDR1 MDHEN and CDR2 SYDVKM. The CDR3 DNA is TGTGCCAGCAGTCCTCAGTTCAAGGCGGTGCAGTACTTC. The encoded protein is CASSPQFKAVQYF.

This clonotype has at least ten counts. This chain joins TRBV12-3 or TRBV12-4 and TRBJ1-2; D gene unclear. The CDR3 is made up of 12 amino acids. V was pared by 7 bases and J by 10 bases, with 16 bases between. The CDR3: CASNLLGRPYTF. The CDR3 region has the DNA TGTGCCAGCAACCTCCTAGGCCGACCCTACACCTTC.

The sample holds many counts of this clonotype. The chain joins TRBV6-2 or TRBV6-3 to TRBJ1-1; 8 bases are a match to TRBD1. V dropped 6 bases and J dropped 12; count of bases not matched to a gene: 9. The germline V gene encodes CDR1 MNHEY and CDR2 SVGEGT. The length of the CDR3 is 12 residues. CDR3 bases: TGTGCCAGCAGACGAGGACAGGGACGTTCTTTCTTT. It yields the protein CASRRGQGRSFF.

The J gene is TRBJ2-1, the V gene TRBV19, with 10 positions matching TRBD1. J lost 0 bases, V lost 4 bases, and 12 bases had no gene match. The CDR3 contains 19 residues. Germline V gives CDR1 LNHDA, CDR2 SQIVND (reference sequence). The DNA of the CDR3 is TGTGCCAGTAGTAGACAGGGGGCAGGTTTGTCGGGCTCCTACAATGAGCAGTTCTTC. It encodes CASSRQGAGLSGSYNEQFF. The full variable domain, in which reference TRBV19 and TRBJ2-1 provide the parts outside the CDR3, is DGGITQSPKYLFRKEGQNVTLSCEQNLNHDAMYWYRQDPGQGLRLIYYSQIVNDFQKGDIAEGYSVSREKKESFPLTVTSAQKNPTAFYLCASSRQGAGLSGSYNEQFFGPGTRLTVL.

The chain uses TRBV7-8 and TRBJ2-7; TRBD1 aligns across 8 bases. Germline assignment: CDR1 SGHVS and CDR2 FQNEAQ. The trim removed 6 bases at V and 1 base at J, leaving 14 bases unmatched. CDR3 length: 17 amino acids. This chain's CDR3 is CASSTPLRQGSSYEQYF. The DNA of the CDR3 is TGTGCCAGCAGTACCCCGCTACGACAGGGGTCTTCCTACGAGCAGTACTTC.

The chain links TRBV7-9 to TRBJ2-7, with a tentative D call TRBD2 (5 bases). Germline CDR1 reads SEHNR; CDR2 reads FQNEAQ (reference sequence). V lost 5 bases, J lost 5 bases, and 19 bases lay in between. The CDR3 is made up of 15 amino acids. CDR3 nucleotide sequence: TGTGCCAGCAGCGACCTTAGGGCGAGGCGGGACGAGCAGTACTTC. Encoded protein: CASSDLRARRDEQYF.

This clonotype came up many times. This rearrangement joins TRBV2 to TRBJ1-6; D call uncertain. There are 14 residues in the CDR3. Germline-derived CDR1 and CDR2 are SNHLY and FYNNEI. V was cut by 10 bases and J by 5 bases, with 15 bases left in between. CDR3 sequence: CATSSQNNNSPLHF. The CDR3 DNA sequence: TGTGCCACATCGAGTCAGAACAATAATTCACCCCTCCACTTT. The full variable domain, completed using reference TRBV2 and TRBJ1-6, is EPEVTQTPSHQVTQMGQEVILRCVPISNHLYFYWYRQILGQKVEFLVSFYNNEISEKSEIFDDQFSVERPDGSNFTLKIRSTKLEDSAMYFCATSSQNNNSPLHFGNGTRLTVT.

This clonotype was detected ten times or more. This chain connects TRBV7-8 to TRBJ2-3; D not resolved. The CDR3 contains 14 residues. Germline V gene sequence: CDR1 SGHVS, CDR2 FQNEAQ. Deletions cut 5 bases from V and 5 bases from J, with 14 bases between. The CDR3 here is CASSPDSLVDTQYF. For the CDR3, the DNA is TGTGCCAGCAGCCCTGACTCGCTGGTAGATACGCAGTATTTT.

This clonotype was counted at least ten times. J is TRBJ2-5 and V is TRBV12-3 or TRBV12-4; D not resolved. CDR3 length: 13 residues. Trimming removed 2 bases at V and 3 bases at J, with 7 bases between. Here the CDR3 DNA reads TGTGCCAGCAGTTTACGTCGGGAAGAGACCCAGTACTTC. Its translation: CASSLRREETQYF.

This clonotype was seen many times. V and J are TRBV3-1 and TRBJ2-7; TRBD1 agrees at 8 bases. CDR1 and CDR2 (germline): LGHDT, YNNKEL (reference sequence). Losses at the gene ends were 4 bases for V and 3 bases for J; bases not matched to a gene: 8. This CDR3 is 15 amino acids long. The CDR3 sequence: CASSPSRTGYYEQYF. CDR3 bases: TGTGCCAGCAGCCCCTCCCGGACAGGGTACTACGAGCAGTACTTC.

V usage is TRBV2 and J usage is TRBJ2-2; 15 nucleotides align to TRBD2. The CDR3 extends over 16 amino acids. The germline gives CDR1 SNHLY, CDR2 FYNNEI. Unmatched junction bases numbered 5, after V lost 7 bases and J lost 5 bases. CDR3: CASTPGLAGGTGELFF. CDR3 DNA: TGTGCCAGCACTCCCGGACTAGCGGGAGGGACCGGGGAGCTGTTTTTT.

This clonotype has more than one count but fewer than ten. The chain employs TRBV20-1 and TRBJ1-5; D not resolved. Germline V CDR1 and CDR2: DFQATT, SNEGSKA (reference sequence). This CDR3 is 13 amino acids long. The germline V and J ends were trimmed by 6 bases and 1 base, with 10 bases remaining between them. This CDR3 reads CSAEGPSNQPQHF. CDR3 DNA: TGCAGTGCCGAGGGCCCCAGCAATCAGCCCCAGCATTTT.

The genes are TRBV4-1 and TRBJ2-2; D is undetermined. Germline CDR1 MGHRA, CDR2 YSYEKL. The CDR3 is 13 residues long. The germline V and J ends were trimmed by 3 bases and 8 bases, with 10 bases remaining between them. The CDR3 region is CASSHPASGELFF. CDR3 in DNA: TGCGCCAGCAGCCACCCCGCATCTGGGGAGCTGTTTTTT.

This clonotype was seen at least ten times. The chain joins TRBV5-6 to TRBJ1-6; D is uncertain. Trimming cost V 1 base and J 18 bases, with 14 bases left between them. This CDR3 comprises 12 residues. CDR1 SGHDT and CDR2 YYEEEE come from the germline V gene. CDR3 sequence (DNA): TGTGCCAGCAGCTTGAATGGTCGGTCGCCCCACTTT. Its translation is CASSLNGRSPHF.

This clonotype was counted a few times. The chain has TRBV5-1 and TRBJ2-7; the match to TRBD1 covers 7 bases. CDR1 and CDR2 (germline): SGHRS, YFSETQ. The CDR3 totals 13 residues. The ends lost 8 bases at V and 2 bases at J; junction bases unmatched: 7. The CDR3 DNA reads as TGCGCCAGTAGGACAGGTTTAGCCTACGAGCAGTACTTC. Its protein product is CASRTGLAYEQYF.

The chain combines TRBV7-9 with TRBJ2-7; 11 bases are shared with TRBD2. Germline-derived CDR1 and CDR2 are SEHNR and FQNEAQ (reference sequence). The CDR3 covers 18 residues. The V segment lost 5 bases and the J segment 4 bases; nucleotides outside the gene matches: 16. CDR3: CASSPNTSGTSGTYEQYF. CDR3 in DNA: TGTGCCAGCAGCCCGAACACGTCCGGGACTAGCGGAACATACGAGCAGTACTTC.